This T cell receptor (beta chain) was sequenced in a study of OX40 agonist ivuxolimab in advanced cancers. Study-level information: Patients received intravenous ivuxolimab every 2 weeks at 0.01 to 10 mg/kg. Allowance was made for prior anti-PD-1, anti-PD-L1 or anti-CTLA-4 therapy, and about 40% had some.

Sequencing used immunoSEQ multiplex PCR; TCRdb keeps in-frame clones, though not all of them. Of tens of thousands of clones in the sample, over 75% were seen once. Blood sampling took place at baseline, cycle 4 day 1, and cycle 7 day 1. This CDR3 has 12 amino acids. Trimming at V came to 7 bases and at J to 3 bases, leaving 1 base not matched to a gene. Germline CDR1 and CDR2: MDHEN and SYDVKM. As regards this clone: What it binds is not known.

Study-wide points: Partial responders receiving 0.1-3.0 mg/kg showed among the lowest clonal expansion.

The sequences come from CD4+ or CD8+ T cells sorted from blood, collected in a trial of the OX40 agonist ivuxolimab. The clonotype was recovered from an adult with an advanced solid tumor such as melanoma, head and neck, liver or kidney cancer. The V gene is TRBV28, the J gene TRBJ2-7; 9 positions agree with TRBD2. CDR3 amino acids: CASTTSGYEQYF. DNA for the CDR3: TGTGCCAGCACGACTAGCGGCTACGAGCAGTACTTC.